The sequence of this TCR beta chain was determined in a study of blood T cell repertoires in COVID-19 (dated by TCRdb to about 2020). About the investigation overall: Samples from collaborators originated in the United States, Italy and Spain and spanned both the acute and convalescent phases of COVID-19. The material from the prospective study consisted of cDNA or gDNA derived from T cells, B-cell-depleted T cells, or PBMCs. Deeply sampled blood TCRbeta repertoires from subjects exposed to, actively infected with, or recovered from COVID-19 were included in the dataset. The repertoires were released in a freely available public database meant as a resource for research on the immune response to SARS-CoV-2. The samples were drawn from the first 160 participants of the ongoing ImmuneRACE study and from 1,254 subjects provided by 6 global collaborators. Sample metadata almost always included a de-identified subject ID, COVID-19 status, age in years and sex. Where available, HLA class I and class II types were obtained from metadata supplied by the sample provider rather than from assay-based typing.

Collaborating institutions collected whole blood in K2EDTA tubes following their own protocols. For TCRbeta analysis, collaborators shipped samples as frozen whole blood, isolated PBMCs, or DNA extracted from either of those sample types. What the authors observed across the whole study: The quantity of clinical and demographic metadata differed by source and by participant and was supplied without curation.

TCRbeta CDR3 regions were amplified from genomic DNA by means of the immunoSEQ Assay, a bias-controlled multiplex PCR. The paper's data handling went like this. Nucleated cell counts per sample were estimated from amplification of reference gene primers within the assay. To quantify the absolute abundance of each unique TCRbeta CDR3 rearrangement, sequence reads were collapsed and filtered. For each sample, productive Simpson clonality was calculated by taking the square root of Simpson's diversity index across productive rearrangements. The source is immuneACCESS, and TCRdb retained only in-frame sequences with V and J called. Part of the clones is not carried over; for the studies checked, unresolved V genes explain less than half of this, and the remainder is unexplained. That table is the source of V, J and clone size, and D and trimming were worked out from the DNA. This sample lists fewer than 150,000 clones; roughly 84% were detected once. The ten largest clones represent over 7% of the sample.

V ends up 1 base short and J 4 bases short, with an unmatched junction base count of 12. CDR1 LGHNA and CDR2 YNFKEQ were looked up in the germline V gene. The CDR3 runs 19 amino acids, cysteine and phenylalanine included. Here the CDR3 DNA is all that survives: 57 bases in frame from base 1. A note on this clone: It has no known antigen specificity. Base-call qualities are not available, and no considerably larger clone is one nucleotide away.

This clonotype originated in a human donor in a cohort sampled during active COVID-19. Sequenced: peripheral blood. The chain uses TRBV4-2 and TRBJ2-2; 10 nucleotides in the junction match TRBD2. The nucleotide sequence is given as TGTGCCAGCAGCCAAGTGTTAGCTAGCGGGGGCCCGAGCACCGGGGAGCTGTTTTTT. It specifies CASSQVLASGGPSTGELFF.